Listed here are 30 T cell receptor beta chains from one sample, sequenced in a study of blood T cell repertoires in COVID-19. Repertoires were generated with immunoSEQ multiplex PCR, while TCRdb's copy carries only in-frame clones and drops some. This table holds some 230,000 clones, approximately 80% found once. Sequencing was performed on peripheral blood. These receptors were collected from a woman aged 45-65 years with acute or convalescent COVID-19.

This chain uses TRBV28 with TRBJ1-3; TRBD1 agrees at 10 bases. Germline-derived CDR1 and CDR2 are MDHEN and SYDVKM. The CDR3 has 18 amino acids. Trimming took 8 bases from V and 4 from J; bases not matched to a gene: 17. CDR3 nucleotides: TGTGCCAGCTGGGGTCAATGGGAAGACAGGGGGCTCGGAAACACCATATATTTT. Protein: CASWGQWEDRGLGNTIYF. The variable domain in full, completed from reference TRBV28 and TRBJ1-3, reads DVKVTQSSRYLVKRTGEKVFLECVQDMDHENMFWYRQDPGLGLRLIYFSYDVKMKEKGDIPEGYSVSREKKERFSLILESASTNQTSMYLCASWGQWEDRGLGNTIYFGEGSWLTVV.

The chain has TRBV18 and TRBJ1-5; 7 bases are shared with TRBD1. The CDR3 sequence is 13 residues long. Germline V gene lookup returns CDR1 KGHSH and CDR2 LQKENI. The V segment lost 5 bases and the J segment 5 bases; nucleotides outside the gene matches: 3. The CDR3 sequence: CASSDGTDQPQHF. The CDR3 DNA reads as TGTGCCAGCTCAGACGGGACAGATCAGCCCCAGCATTTT.

The rearrangement links TRBV10-3 to TRBJ2-1; the D gene is possibly TRBD2 (5 bases). In germline, CDR1 is ENHRY, CDR2 SYGVKD. This CDR3 is 15 amino acids long. Between the trimmed V and J ends, which lost 7 bases and 7 bases, there was a span of 20 bases. CDR3: CAITSSPGTGNEQFF. CDR3 in DNA: TGTGCCATCACCTCGAGCCCGGGAACGGGAAATGAGCAGTTCTTC.

The rearrangement links TRBV10-3 to TRBJ1-6; TRBD1 might be the D (5 bases). CDR1 and CDR2 (germline): ENHRY, SYGVKD. The CDR3 is 12 residues long. V dropped 2 bases and J dropped 10 bases, with 6 bases sitting between them. The CDR3 region is CAISEGGSPLHF. The CDR3 coding sequence is TGTGCCATCAGTGAGGGGGGGTCACCCCTCCACTTT.

The chain combines TRBV2 with TRBJ1-3; D is ambiguous. CDR3 length equals 14 residues. Germline V gene sequence: CDR1 SNHLY, CDR2 FYNNEI. Trimming shortened V by 4 bases and J by 7 bases, and 14 bases separated the two germline ends. The chain's CDR3 is CASSAGIQRNTIYF. Written as DNA, the CDR3 is TGTGCCAGCAGTGCAGGAATTCAGCGGAACACCATATATTTT.

The chain links TRBV4-1 to TRBJ2-5; 9 bases fit TRBD2. Germline V CDR1 and CDR2: MGHRA, YSYEKL. This CDR3 spans 17 amino acids. V was pared by 0 bases and J by 5 bases, with 10 bases of the junction left unmatched. In nucleotides, the CDR3 is TGCGCCAGCAGCCAAGACCGCGGGACTAGCCTAACTGAGACCCAGTACTTC. It encodes CASSQDRGTSLTETQYF.

The chain links TRBV19 to TRBJ1-1; D possibly corresponds to TRBD1 (5 bases). This CDR3 contains 14 residues. Germline V CDR1 and CDR2: LNHDA, SQIVND (reference sequence). The V gene lost 5 bases and the J gene lost 0 bases, with 10 bases spanning the gap. CDR3 region: CASSSDKLNTEAFF. CDR3 sequence (DNA): TGTGCCAGTAGTTCGGACAAGCTGAACACTGAAGCTTTCTTT.

The CDR3 loop is CASRGPGNTIYF. CDR3 DNA sequence: TGTGCCAGCAGGGGCCCTGGAAACACCATATATTTT. This rearrangement joins TRBV9 to TRBJ1-3, with no clear D. Germline values: CDR1 SGDLS, CDR2 YYNGEE. The CDR3 has 12 residues. Trimming cost V 5 bases and J 2 bases, with 5 bases left between them.

This clone showed up just once. The chain links TRBV6-6 to TRBJ2-2, with D possibly matching TRBD1 (6 bases). The CDR3 is 13 amino acids. With 4 bases removed from V and 6 bases from J, the gap between germline ends came to 9 bases. In germline, CDR1 is MNHNY, CDR2 SVGAGI (reference sequence). The CDR3 DNA reads TGTGCCAGCAGTTTCCCAGGGGCCGGGGAGCTGTTTTTT. This gives the protein CASSFPGAGELFF.

The chain uses TRBV29-1 and TRBJ1-2; no definite D call. Germline assignment: CDR1 SQVTM and CDR2 ANQGSEA. The CDR3 has 12 amino acids. Deletions cut 7 bases from V and 8 bases from J, with 17 bases between. The CDR3 loop is CSAGSDTFGYTF. The CDR3 DNA follows: TGCAGCGCTGGATCAGACACCTTCGGCTACACCTTC.

As DNA, the CDR3 is TGTGCCACCAGCAGAGAAAGGGACAGTTCACCCCTCCACTTT. Its translation is CATSRERDSSPLHF. The chain combines TRBV15 with TRBJ1-6, with TRBD1 matching 7 bases. CDR1 is LNHNV, CDR2 YYDKDF, per germline (reference sequence). The CDR3 consists of 14 residues. Unmatched junction bases numbered 2, after V lost 0 bases and J lost 9 bases. The variable domain in full, with the rest retrieved from reference TRBV15 and TRBJ1-6, is DAMVIQNPRYQVTQFGKPVTLSCSQTLNHNVMYWYQQKSSQAPKLLFHYYDKDFNNEADTPDNFQSRRPNTSFCFLDIRSPGLGDTAMYLCATSRERDSSPLHFGNGTRLTVT.

The chain joins TRBV27 to TRBJ2-2; TRBD1 is a possible D gene (6 bases). The CDR3 is 15 amino acids. Germline assignment: CDR1 MNHEY and CDR2 SMNVEV (reference sequence). Trimming pared 7 bases from V and 7 bases from J, leaving 19 bases between. CDR3 nucleotides: TGTGCCAGCATTTCCCGGGCATCAGGGGACGGGGAGCTGTTTTTT. Translated, it gives CASISRASGDGELFF.

The rearrangement uses TRBV28 and TRBJ1-1; D remains unclear. Looked up from germline, CDR1 is MDHEN and CDR2 is SYDVKM. Between the trimmed V and J ends, which lost 0 bases and 8 bases, there was a span of 13 bases. The CDR3 contains 14 residues. The CDR3 sequence is CASSLWYRPGEAFF. The DNA for the CDR3 is TGTGCCAGCAGTTTATGGTACCGCCCGGGGGAAGCTTTCTTT. Full variable domain (remainder filled in from reference TRBV28 and TRBJ1-1): DVKVTQSSRYLVKRTGEKVFLECVQDMDHENMFWYRQDPGLGLRLIYFSYDVKMKEKGDIPEGYSVSREKKERFSLILESASTNQTSMYLCASSLWYRPGEAFFGQGTRLTVV.

V usage is TRBV5-4 and J usage is TRBJ2-5, with 9 bases matching TRBD2. V dropped 0 bases and J dropped 1; count of bases not matched to a gene: 4. CDR3 length: 16 residues. Looked up from germline, CDR1 is SGHNT and CDR2 is YYREEE (reference sequence). The CDR3 region has the DNA TGTGCCAGCAGCTTGGGGGCTAGCGGGGTCCAAGAGACCCAGTACTTC. Translating gives CASSLGASGVQETQYF.

The chain combines TRBV25-1 with TRBJ2-2; no reliable D call. The germline V gene encodes CDR1 MGHDK and CDR2 SYGVNS. Trimming stripped 1 base from V and 3 bases from J, with 9 bases between. The CDR3 has 15 amino acids. The chain's CDR3 is CASSELGRDTGELFF. In nucleotides, the CDR3 is TGTGCCAGCAGTGAATTAGGCCGGGACACCGGGGAGCTGTTTTTT.

The J gene is TRBJ2-7, the V gene TRBV10-1, with D perhaps matching TRBD2 (6 bases). The germline V gene has CDR1 WNHNN and CDR2 SYGVQD (reference sequence). V dropped 6 bases and J dropped 2 bases, with 14 bases sitting between them. The CDR3 spans 14 residues. DNA of the CDR3: TGCGCCAGCAGGGGGGGAAGCTTCACCTACGAGCAGTACTTC. This gives the protein CASRGGSFTYEQYF.

The chain employs TRBV27 and TRBJ2-1; a possible D gene is TRBD2 (6 bases). Germline V CDR1 and CDR2: MNHEY, SMNVEV (reference sequence). V lost 5 bases and J 8 bases, leaving 19 bases between the germline ends. The CDR3 spans 15 residues. The CDR3 sequence: CASSGKLRGYHEQFF. The DNA of the CDR3 is TGTGCCAGCAGTGGCAAATTGCGGGGTTACCATGAGCAGTTCTTC.

V and J are TRBV18 and TRBJ2-3, with D maybe TRBD1 (5 bases). The CDR3 is 13 residues long. V was shortened by 5 bases and J by 5 bases, with 11 bases between the two germline ends. CDR1 is KGHSH and CDR2 is LQKENI in the germline V gene. DNA of the CDR3: TGTGCCAGCTCAACAAACAGGTTAGATACGCAGTATTTT. Its translation is CASSTNRLDTQYF.

This clone was seen more than once but under ten times. The genes are TRBV6-5 and TRBJ2-2; TRBD1 might be the D (5 bases). Trimming pared 6 bases from V and 1 base from J, leaving 12 bases between. The CDR3 totals 15 residues. Germline CDR1 is MNHEY and CDR2 is SVGAGI. CDR3 in amino acids: CASSRQHMNTGELFF. The CDR3 DNA is TGTGCCAGCAGCAGACAGCATATGAACACCGGGGAGCTGTTTTTT.

J is TRBJ2-5 and V is TRBV18, with unresolved D. V lost 1 base to trimming and J lost 0 bases, with 9 bases between them. Germline V CDR1 and CDR2: KGHSH, LQKENI. The CDR3 consists of 15 residues. CDR3 nucleotide sequence: TGTGCCAGCTCACCACTTAGCACTAACCAAGAGACCCAGTACTTC. Residues: CASSPLSTNQETQYF.

The chain is built from TRBV6-1 and TRBJ2-1; D uncertain. Per the germline V gene, CDR1 is MNHNS and CDR2 is SASEGT. The V end lost 1 base, the J end lost 4 bases, and 8 bases lay between the germline ends. The CDR3 covers 14 residues. The DNA for the CDR3 is TGTGCCAGCAGTGAAGGGTCGGGTTACAATGAGCAGTTCTTC. Its translation is CASSEGSGYNEQFF.

The V call is TRBV12-3 or TRBV12-4, the J call TRBJ1-1, with a possible D match to TRBD1 (6 bases). V lost 5 bases to trimming and J lost 6 bases, with 13 bases between them. The CDR3 loop spans 13 amino acids. The DNA of the CDR3 is TGTGCCAGCAGTAGCAGGGGAAGGGCTGAAGCTTTCTTT. It yields the protein CASSSRGRAEAFF.

The V gene is TRBV16, the J gene TRBJ1-3; TRBD1 matches 8 bases. Germline V gene sequence: CDR1 KGHSY, CDR2 FQNENV. The CDR3 is made up of 16 amino acids. The V gene end was trimmed by 3 bases and the J gene end by 0 bases; junction bases not matched to a gene: 4. The DNA of the CDR3 is TGTGCCAGCAGCCAGCCAGGGGGCCGCTCTGGAAACACCATATATTTT. As protein: CASSQPGGRSGNTIYF.

For the CDR3, the DNA is TGTGCCAGCAGTTTGCAGACACCGAGCTCCTACAATGAGCAGTTCTTC. The encoded protein is CASSLQTPSSYNEQFF. V and J are TRBV28 and TRBJ2-1; D is undetermined. The CDR3 loop spans 16 amino acids. The germline V gene has CDR1 MDHEN and CDR2 SYDVKM. Trimming stripped 3 bases from V and 0 bases from J, with 12 bases between.

This chain connects TRBV7-9 to TRBJ2-7; 10 bases agree with TRBD1. The V segment lost 0 bases and the J segment 6 bases; nucleotides outside the gene matches: 5. There are 15 residues in the CDR3. Germline-derived CDR1 and CDR2 are SEHNR and FQNEAQ (reference sequence). The CDR3 DNA is TGTGCCAGCAGCTTAGCGGGGACAGGGGATCGCGAGCAGTACTTC. This codes for CASSLAGTGDREQYF.

The chain links TRBV27 to TRBJ2-5, with D possibly being TRBD2 (5 bases). The CDR3 has 13 residues. Between the trimmed V and J ends, which lost 4 bases and 7 bases, there was a span of 13 bases. The germline gives CDR1 MNHEY, CDR2 SMNVEV (reference sequence). Written as DNA, the CDR3 is TGTGCCAGCAGTTCCGGACTTTTAGGGACCCAGTACTTC. This gives the protein CASSSGLLGTQYF.

V and J are TRBV28 and TRBJ1-2; 10 nucleotides agree with TRBD1. CDR3 size: 14 residues. Germline assignment: CDR1 MDHEN and CDR2 SYDVKM. V trimming: 5 bases; J trimming: 4 bases; junction bases outside the gene matches: 4. The CDR3 region is CASSTWTGGYGYTF. The DNA for the CDR3 is TGTGCCAGCAGTACCTGGACAGGGGGCTATGGCTACACCTTC.

The rearrangement uses TRBV5-4 and TRBJ1-4; a possible D gene is TRBD1 (6 bases). The V end lost 3 bases, the J end lost 11 bases, and 23 bases lay between the germline ends. CDR3 size: 16 residues. Germline V gene data show CDR1 as SGHNT and CDR2 as YYREEE (reference sequence). The CDR3 DNA is TGTGCCAGCAGCTATCAAGGAGGGGGAAAGGGGGGGAAACTGTTTTTT. This codes for CASSYQGGGKGGKLFF.

V usage is TRBV29-1 and J usage is TRBJ2-2; D possibly corresponds to TRBD2 (5 bases). Trimming removed 4 bases from V and 0 bases from J, with 9 bases in between. This CDR3 spans 14 amino acids. Germline CDR1 reads SQVTM; CDR2 reads ANQGSEA. This CDR3 is CSVAPGANTGELFF. In nucleotides, the CDR3 is TGCAGCGTTGCCCCCGGGGCGAACACCGGGGAGCTGTTTTTT.

The genes are TRBV5-1 and TRBJ1-6; no clear D. V dropped 0 bases and J dropped 9 bases, with 10 bases sitting between them. There are 14 residues in the CDR3. Germline loops: CDR1 SGHRS, CDR2 YFSETQ. DNA for the CDR3: TGCGCCAGCAGCTTGGGACCGGGAAGTTCACCCCTCCACTTT. It yields the protein CASSLGPGSSPLHF.